These 25 T cell receptor beta chains originate from one sample sequenced in a study of early stage breast cancer tumors. Repertoires were generated with immunoSEQ multiplex PCR, while TCRdb's copy carries only in-frame clones and drops some. The table lists about 72,000 clones, around 80% of them singletons. The source material was blood. Receptors originate from a person in their sixties with breast cancer.

CDR3 in DNA: TGTGCCAGCAGTGACCCAAGCACAGATACGCAGTATTTT. Its protein is CASSDPSTDTQYF. This rearrangement joins TRBV6-1 to TRBJ2-3, with unresolved D. In germline, CDR1 is MNHNS, CDR2 SASEGT. The V gene lost 3 bases and the J gene lost 0 bases, with 4 bases spanning the gap. The CDR3 is 13 amino acids.

The J gene is TRBJ2-7, the V gene TRBV27; 11 positions agree with TRBD2. Germline V gene sequence: CDR1 MNHEY, CDR2 SMNVEV (reference sequence). J gave up 1 base and V 4 bases, and 12 bases lay outside the gene matches. This CDR3 is 18 amino acids long. The CDR3 here is CASSYVVAGGPTSYEQYF. CDR3 in DNA: TGTGCCAGCAGTTATGTCGTAGCGGGGGGGCCGACATCCTACGAGCAGTACTTC.

This clone was observed a single time. The chain recombines TRBV5-6 with TRBJ2-1, with 10 bases fitting TRBD2. The V gene end was trimmed by 3 bases and the J gene end by 2 bases; junction bases not matched to a gene: 2. This CDR3 has 15 residues. Germline-derived CDR1 and CDR2 are SGHDT and YYEEEE. This CDR3 is CASSSLAGTYNEQFF. CDR3 nucleotides: TGTGCCAGCAGCTCACTAGCGGGAACCTACAATGAGCAGTTCTTC.

In regard to this clone: This sample also contains other DNA sequences that code for the same CDR3. This chain joins TRBV7-9 and TRBJ1-2, with 10 bases lining up with TRBD1. The CDR3 is 13 amino acids. The ends lost 3 bases at V and 6 bases at J; junction bases unmatched: 1. CDR1 and CDR2 from the germline V gene are SEHNR and FQNEAQ (reference sequence). The CDR3 nucleotides read TGTGCCAGCAGCTTCGGGACAGGGGATGGCTACACCTTC. It codes for CASSFGTGDGYTF. The complete variable domain, with remaining parts taken from reference TRBV7-9 and TRBJ1-2, reads DTGVSQNPRHKITKRGQNVTFRCDPISEHNRLYWYRQTLGQGPEFLTYFQNEAQLEKSRLLSDRFSAERPKGSFSTLEIQRTEQGDSAMYLCASSFGTGDGYTFGSGTRLTVV.

The chain carries TRBV15 and TRBJ1-5; D might be TRBD1 (5 bases). This CDR3 contains 15 residues. Germline CDR1 and CDR2: LNHNV and YYDKDF (reference sequence). The V end was cut by 1 base, the J end by 6 bases, with 13 bases between. CDR3 residues: CATSRGGGRSQPQHF. For the CDR3, the DNA is TGTGCCACCAGCAGAGGGGGGGGTCGTAGTCAGCCCCAGCATTTT.

The rearrangement links TRBV14 to TRBJ2-7; D may be TRBD2 (6 bases). The CDR3 spans 15 residues. V was trimmed by 1 base and J by 7 bases, leaving 17 bases between them. Germline V gives CDR1 SGHDN, CDR2 FVKESK. Here the CDR3 reads CASSQARGRAGEQYF. The DNA of the CDR3 is TGTGCCAGCAGCCAAGCAAGGGGACGGGCGGGGGAGCAGTACTTC.

This chain joins TRBV5-6 and TRBJ1-3, with D maybe TRBD1 (5 bases). V lost 0 bases and J lost 3, with 10 bases in between. This CDR3 region has 15 residues. CDR1 and CDR2 from the germline V gene are SGHDT and YYEEEE. The CDR3 sequence is CASSLVAGFGNTIYF. The CDR3 DNA is TGTGCCAGCAGCTTGGTGGCAGGGTTTGGAAACACCATATATTTT.

This chain connects TRBV5-1 to TRBJ2-5; TRBD1 matches at 7 bases. Germline assignment: CDR1 SGHRS and CDR2 YFSETQ. There are 13 residues in the CDR3. V trimming: 2 bases; J trimming: 2 bases; junction bases outside the gene matches: 0. CDR3 amino acids: CASSFRGQETQYF. The CDR3 DNA follows: TGCGCCAGCAGCTTCAGGGGGCAAGAGACCCAGTACTTC.

The rearrangement joins TRBV19 to TRBJ1-6, with 7 bases that match TRBD1. This CDR3 comprises 14 residues. Germline V gene lookup returns CDR1 LNHDA and CDR2 SQIVND (reference sequence). Losses at the gene ends were 7 bases for V and 11 bases for J; bases not matched to a gene: 11. CDR3 region: CASKEPGQRAPLHF. CDR3 nucleotides: TGTGCCAGTAAGGAACCGGGACAGCGTGCACCCCTCCACTTT. Supplemented by reference TRBV19 and TRBJ1-6, the full variable domain reads DGGITQSPKYLFRKEGQNVTLSCEQNLNHDAMYWYRQDPGQGLRLIYYSQIVNDFQKGDIAEGYSVSREKKESFPLTVTSAQKNPTAFYLCASKEPGQRAPLHFGNGTRLTVT.

The chain has TRBV6-1 and TRBJ2-1, with 7 bases fitting TRBD1. V was pared by 1 base and J by 7 bases, with 1 base of the junction left unmatched. CDR1 is MNHNS and CDR2 is SASEGT in the germline V gene. This CDR3 is built from 13 residues. As DNA, the CDR3 is TGTGCCAGCAGTGAAGTCAGGGGGAATGAGCAGTTCTTC. It is translated as CASSEVRGNEQFF.

The V and J genes are TRBV29-1 and TRBJ2-7; D is perhaps TRBD2 (5 bases). This CDR3 region has 12 residues. V dropped 4 bases and J dropped 0 bases, with 7 bases sitting between them. Per germline, CDR1 SQVTM and CDR2 ANQGSEA. The CDR3 here is CSVGGHSYEQYF. The CDR3 region has the DNA TGCAGCGTTGGCGGGCACTCCTACGAGCAGTACTTC.

By its share, this clone is medium-sized. The chain is built from TRBV4-1 and TRBJ1-2; no clear D gene. The CDR3 is 15 amino acids. V lost 0 bases and J lost 0, with 8 bases in between. CDR1 is MGHRA and CDR2 is YSYEKL in the germline V gene. The CDR3 DNA follows: TGCGCCAGCAGCCAAGATCGGGGAGCTAACTATGGCTACACCTTC. It translates to CASSQDRGANYGYTF.

V gene TRBV18 combines with J gene TRBJ1-2; no definite D call. The CDR3 is 13 amino acids. V dropped 0 bases and J dropped 6 bases, with 8 bases sitting between them. Germline V gene lookup returns CDR1 KGHSH and CDR2 LQKENI. This CDR3 is CASSPPLTHGYTF. DNA for the CDR3: TGTGCCAGCTCACCACCCCTCACACATGGCTACACCTTC.

V and J are TRBV19 and TRBJ1-2; D remains ambiguous. Germline values: CDR1 LNHDA, CDR2 SQIVND (reference sequence). The CDR3 has 15 amino acids. V was cut by 6 bases and J by 4 bases, with 18 bases left in between. CDR3 residues: CASRELPTGVYGYTF. CDR3 DNA: TGTGCCAGTAGAGAACTCCCAACCGGAGTCTATGGCTACACCTTC.

The J gene is TRBJ2-7, the V gene TRBV7-2; the match to TRBD1 covers 7 bases. Per germline, CDR1 SGHTA and CDR2 FQGNSA. The junction had 6 bases not matched to a gene; V was cut back by 1 base and J by 6 bases. The CDR3 runs to 14 residues. The CDR3 region has the DNA TGTGCCAGCAGCTTAGTACAGGGGATGGGCGAGCAGTACTTC. It is translated as CASSLVQGMGEQYF.

V is TRBV4-1 and J is TRBJ1-6; the D gene is possibly TRBD1 (5 bases). With 0 bases removed from V and 7 bases from J, the gap between germline ends came to 10 bases. CDR3 length: 15 amino acids. The germline V gene encodes CDR1 MGHRA and CDR2 YSYEKL. The CDR3 bases are TGCGCCAGCAGCCAAGATTCAGGGACCAATTCACCCCTCCACTTT. Protein: CASSQDSGTNSPLHF.

The gene calls are TRBV9 and TRBJ2-7, with D hard to call. V was shortened by 0 bases and J by 2 bases, with 12 bases between the two germline ends. Germline CDR1 SGDLS, CDR2 YYNGEE. The CDR3 runs to 15 residues. CDR3 loop: CASSVGGSPAYEQYF. The CDR3 DNA is TGTGCCAGCAGCGTAGGTGGCTCCCCGGCCTACGAGCAGTACTTC.

The chain is built from TRBV29-1 and TRBJ2-1; 7 bases are a match to TRBD2. The V gene end was trimmed by 7 bases and the J gene end by 2 bases; junction bases not matched to a gene: 11. The CDR3 consists of 15 residues. Germline V gives CDR1 SQVTM, CDR2 ANQGSEA. CDR3 in amino acids: CSGLKLGGAYNEQFF. The CDR3 DNA reads TGCAGCGGCCTAAAATTGGGGGGGGCCTACAATGAGCAGTTCTTC.

This chain links TRBV18 with TRBJ1-3; D is possibly TRBD1 (6 bases). Trimming pared 3 bases from V and 0 bases from J, leaving 12 bases between. The germline CDR1 and CDR2 sequences are KGHSH and LQKENI. The CDR3 covers 16 residues. CDR3 sequence reads: CASSPITGISGNTIYF. The CDR3 DNA follows: TGTGCCAGCTCACCTATAACAGGGATCTCTGGAAACACCATATATTTT.

This clone was counted a single time. The chain employs TRBV5-6 and TRBJ1-4; D is perhaps TRBD1 (5 bases). Germline CDR1 SGHDT, CDR2 YYEEEE. This CDR3 is built from 15 residues. V dropped 3 bases and J dropped 4 bases, with 13 bases sitting between them. DNA of the CDR3: TGTGCCAGCAGCTCGCCGGGACTGAGTAATGAAAAACTGTTTTTT. Its protein is CASSSPGLSNEKLFF.

The rearrangement uses TRBV27 and TRBJ1-2; the D gene is possibly TRBD1 (5 bases). Looked up from germline, CDR1 is MNHEY and CDR2 is SMNVEV (reference sequence). The CDR3 totals 13 residues. V shed 7 bases and J shed 2 bases, with 11 bases lying between them. For the CDR3, the DNA is TGTGCCAGCAAATTGGCAGGGAACTATGGCTACACCTTC. This codes for CASKLAGNYGYTF.

The chain is built from TRBV7-2 and TRBJ2-5; no reliable D call. The CDR3 sequence is 13 residues long. Trimming cost V 1 base and J 8 bases, with 11 bases left between them. Per germline, CDR1 SGHTA and CDR2 FQGNSA. In nucleotides, the CDR3 is TGTGCCAGCAGCTTAGTTCGGCTGGGCACCCAGTACTTC. It yields the protein CASSLVRLGTQYF.

The chain has TRBV5-1 and TRBJ2-5; weak D call: TRBD1 (6 bases). The CDR3 runs to 15 residues. The ends were cut back, 2 bases at V and 0 bases at J, with 11 bases in the middle. CDR1 and CDR2 from the germline V gene are SGHRS and YFSETQ. CDR3 protein: CASSFTGRNQETQYF. The CDR3 bases are TGCGCCAGCAGCTTTACAGGGAGAAACCAAGAGACCCAGTACTTC.

This clone was seen a few times. CDR3 coding DNA: TGTGCCAGCAGCCTCGGGGGGGGGCACGATCAGCCCCAGCATTTT. Amino acids: CASSLGGGHDQPQHF. V and J are TRBV5-6 and TRBJ1-5; TRBD1 might be the D (6 bases). The V gene's germline CDR1 is SGHDT and CDR2 YYEEEE. The CDR3 runs 15 residues. The germline V and J ends were trimmed by 4 bases and 5 bases, with 16 bases remaining between them.

The rearrangement links TRBV9 to TRBJ1-3, with no clear D. Trimming left V 7 bases short and J 0 bases short, with 8 bases between. The germline gives CDR1 SGDLS, CDR2 YYNGEE. The CDR3 totals 13 residues. CDR3 coding DNA: TGTGCCAGCCAAGAAGCCTCTGGAAACACCATATATTTT. Residues: CASQEASGNTIYF.